Listed below are T cell receptor beta chains from one sample, sequenced in a study of T cells after yellow fever vaccination. TCRdb reanalysed the 5' RACE reads using MiXCR and keeps one entry per CDR3 protein. The profile shows 28,000 or so distinct CDR3 sequences, 3.5% to 5% of them singletons. The specimen comprised CD8+ T cells sorted from PBMCs, sampled 5 days after the yellow fever booster vaccination. These receptors originate from a man aged 25 to 45 who received the YFV17D yellow fever vaccine. CDR3s include the opening cysteine and the closing phenylalanine or tryptophan. The D gene is left open where the match is weak. Not every row has a clone size; where given, it reads once, few, many or a size class.

len	v_gene	j_gene	d_gene	abundance	CDR3nt	CDR3aa
17	TRBV27	TRBJ2-1	.	many	TGTGCCAGCAGTTTATTAATCGGGCGGGGCCCCTACAATGAGCAGTTCTTC	CASSLLIGRGPYNEQFF
17	TRBV7-3	TRBJ2-1	TRBD2	many	TGTGCCAGCAGCTTAGACCAAGGACTAGCGGGAGTGAATGAGCAGTTCTTC	CASSLDQGLAGVNEQFF
12	TRBV7-9	TRBJ2-5	.	.	TGTGCCAGCAGAGGCTTGGTTGAGACCCAGTACTTC	CASRGLVETQYF
14	TRBV7-9	TRBJ1-2	.	many	TGTGCCAGCAGCACCAACTTGTACCTCTATGGCTACACCTTC	CASSTNLYLYGYTF
14	TRBV2	TRBJ2-1	.	many	TGTGCCAGCAGTTCTCCGTTCGCTCCCTTGAACGAAGGTTTC	CASSSPFAPLNEGF
14	TRBV7-8	TRBJ2-3	TRBD1	many	TGTGCCAGCAGCATAGGACAGGGCACAGATACGCAGTATTTT	CASSIGQGTDTQYF
18	TRBV15	TRBJ2-3	TRBD2	many	TGTGCCACCAGCAGAGCCCGCCCTGCGGGAGAAAGCACAGATACGCAGTATTTT	CATSRARPAGESTDTQYF
15	TRBV4-3	TRBJ2-2	.	.	TGCGCCAGCAGCCAAGAGTCGTCAGGACCCGGGGAGCTGTTTTTT	CASSQESSGPGELFF
15	TRBV19	TRBJ2-2	.	many	TGTGCCAGTAGATGGGGGGGCACGAACACCGGGGAGCTGTTTTTT	CASRWGGTNTGELFF
14	TRBV28	TRBJ2-1	.	many	TGTGCCAGCAGTGCGGGTAGTGGTGACAATGAGCAGTTCTTC	CASSAGSGDNEQFF
15	TRBV7-8	TRBJ2-1	TRBD2	.	TGTGCCAGCAGCTTGGGGACTAGCGGGAGGAATGAGCAGTTCTTC	CASSLGTSGRNEQFF
12	TRBV7-9	TRBJ2-7	.	many	TGTGCCAGCAGCTTAGACACCTACGAGCAGTACTTC	CASSLDTYEQYF
16	TRBV30	TRBJ1-1	.	.	TGTGCCTGGAGTGCCTATCTAGGACAGTTCGGCACTGAAGCTTTCTTT	CAWSAYLGQFGTEAFF
14	TRBV7-2	TRBJ2-3	TRBD2	many	TGTGCCAGCAGCTTACTAGCGGGAGTCGATACGCAGTATTTT	CASSLLAGVDTQYF
10	TRBV29-1	TRBJ2-1	.	many	TGCAGCGCCTATATCAATGAGCAGTTCTTC	CSAYINEQFF
12	TRBV29-1	TRBJ1-2	.	many	TGCAGCGCAGAGGGCCTTGAGTCGGGCTACACCTTC	CSAEGLESGYTF
13	TRBV13	TRBJ1-1	.	many	TGTGCCAGCAGCTCAGGGGACTGGACTGAAGCTTTCTTT	CASSSGDWTEAFF
16	TRBV20-1	TRBJ1-4	TRBD1	many	TGCAGTGCTCACGACAGGGGGACTGCAACTAATGAAAAACTGTTTTTT	CSAHDRGTATNEKLFF
15	TRBV28	TRBJ2-7	.	.	TGTGCCAGCAGTTTAGGGGGTAGTAGGTCCTACGAGCAGTACTTC	CASSLGGSRSYEQYF
14	TRBV12-3/TRBV12-4	TRBJ1-1	.	many	TGTGCCAGCAGTTTTAGGACAGCAAACACTGAAGCTTTCTTT	CASSFRTANTEAFF
18	TRBV4-3	TRBJ1-6	.	many	TGCGCCAGCAGCCAAGACGCTCTCCGGGGTTTGAATAATTCACCCCTCCACTTT	CASSQDALRGLNNSPLHF
19	TRBV5-1	TRBJ2-5	TRBD1	many	TGCGCCAGCAGCTTGGTTAACCCCGGACAGGGGGGAGAAACGGAGACCCAGTACTTC	CASSLVNPGQGGETETQYF
17	TRBV20-1	TRBJ2-1	.	many	TGCAGTGCACTTCCCCCCGGGGGCAGCCGCTCCTACAATGAGCAGTTCTTC	CSALPPGGSRSYNEQFF